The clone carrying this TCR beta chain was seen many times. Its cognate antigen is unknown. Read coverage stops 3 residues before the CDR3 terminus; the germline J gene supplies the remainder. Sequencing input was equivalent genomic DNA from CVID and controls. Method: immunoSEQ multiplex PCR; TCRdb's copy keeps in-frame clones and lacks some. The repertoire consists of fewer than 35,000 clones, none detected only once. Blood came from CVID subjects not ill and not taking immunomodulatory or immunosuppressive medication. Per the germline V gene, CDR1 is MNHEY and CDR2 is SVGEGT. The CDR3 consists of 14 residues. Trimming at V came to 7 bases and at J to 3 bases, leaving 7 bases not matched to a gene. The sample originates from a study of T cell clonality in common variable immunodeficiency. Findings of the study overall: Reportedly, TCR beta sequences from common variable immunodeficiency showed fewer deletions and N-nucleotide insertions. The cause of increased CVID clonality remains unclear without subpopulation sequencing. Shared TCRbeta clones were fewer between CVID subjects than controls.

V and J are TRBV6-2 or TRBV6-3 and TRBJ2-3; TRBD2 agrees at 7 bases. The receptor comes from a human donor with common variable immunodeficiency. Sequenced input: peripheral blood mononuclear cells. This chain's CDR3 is CASTSGLSTDTQYF. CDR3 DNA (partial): TGTGCCAGCACTAGCGGTCTATCAACAGATACG.